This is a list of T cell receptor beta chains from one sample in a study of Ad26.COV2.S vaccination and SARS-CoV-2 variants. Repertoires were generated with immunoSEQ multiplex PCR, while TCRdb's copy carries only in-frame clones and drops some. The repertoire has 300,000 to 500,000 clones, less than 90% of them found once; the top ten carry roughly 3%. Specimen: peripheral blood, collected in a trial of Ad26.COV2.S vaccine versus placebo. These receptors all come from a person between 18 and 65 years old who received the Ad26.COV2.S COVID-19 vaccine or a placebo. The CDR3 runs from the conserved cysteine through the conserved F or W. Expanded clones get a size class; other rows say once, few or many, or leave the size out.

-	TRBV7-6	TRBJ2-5	CASSSGLAGFQETQYF
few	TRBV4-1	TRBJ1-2	CASSHPTGNYGYTF
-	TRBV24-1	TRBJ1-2	CATYKEGYGYTF
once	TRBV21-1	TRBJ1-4	CASSKSRQLSNEKLFF
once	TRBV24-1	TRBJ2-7	CATPGTAYEQYF
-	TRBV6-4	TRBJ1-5	CASPHSPQPQHF
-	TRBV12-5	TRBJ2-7	CASGLVQQGSDEQYF
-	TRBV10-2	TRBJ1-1	CASSDGMNTEAFF
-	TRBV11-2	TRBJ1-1	CASSPTQNTEAFF
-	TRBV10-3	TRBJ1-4	CAISAGELGEKLFF
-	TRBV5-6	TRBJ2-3	CASSQGLDTQYF
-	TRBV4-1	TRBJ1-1	CASRGRTMNTEAFF
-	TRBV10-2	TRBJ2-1	CASSDGVTYNEQFF
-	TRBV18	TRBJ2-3	CASSPRIRDTQYF
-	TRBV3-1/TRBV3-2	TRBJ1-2	CASSQDRTSDGYTF
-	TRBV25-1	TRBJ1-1	CASSRRNTEAFF
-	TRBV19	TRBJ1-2	CASRQGNGYTF
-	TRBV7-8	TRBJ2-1	CASSLEGLAGSNEQFF
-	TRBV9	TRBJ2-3	CASSVDEGGLSQYF
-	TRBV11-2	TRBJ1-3	CASSPGNTIYF
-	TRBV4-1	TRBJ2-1	CASSQGRRGGSYNEQFF
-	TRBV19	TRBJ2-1	CASRQGPGDDNEQFF
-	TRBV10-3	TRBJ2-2	CAIRTGNVGELFF
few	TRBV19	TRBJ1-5	CASSDPGTGGAPQHF
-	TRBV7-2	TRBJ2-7	CASSLVERLSYEQYF
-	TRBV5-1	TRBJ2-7	CASSLGAYEQYF
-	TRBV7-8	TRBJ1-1	CASTDRRDFAEAFF
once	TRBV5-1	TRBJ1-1	CASSLVYRGHNTEAFF
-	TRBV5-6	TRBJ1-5	CASSWSVRGNQPQHF
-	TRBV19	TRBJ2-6	CASTENWDSGANVLTF
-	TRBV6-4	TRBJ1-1	CASRYRDNTEAFF
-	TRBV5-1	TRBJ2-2	CASRQGNTGELFF
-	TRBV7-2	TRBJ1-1	CASSSEGGWNTEAFF
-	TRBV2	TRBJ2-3	CASKALTDTQYF
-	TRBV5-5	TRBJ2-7	CASSSIQGFRPYEQYF
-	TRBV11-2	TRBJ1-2	CASSRGTPNYGYTF
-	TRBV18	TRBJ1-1	CASSPRDRGPHANTEAFF
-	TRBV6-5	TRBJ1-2	CASSYRRERSNYGYTF
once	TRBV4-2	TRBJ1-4	CASSQDFGAATSLTTNEKLFF
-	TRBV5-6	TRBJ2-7	CASSLPLSYEQYF
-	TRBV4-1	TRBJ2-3	CASSQGGERGGRYTQYF
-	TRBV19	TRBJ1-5	CASRGSGYNQPQHF
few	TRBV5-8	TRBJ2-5	CASSPGLAGGLLTQYF
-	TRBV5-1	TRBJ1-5	CASSLEGTDQPQHF
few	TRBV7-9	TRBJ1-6	CASSLDATGGNSPLHF
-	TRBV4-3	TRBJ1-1	CASSQTGEEGTEAFF
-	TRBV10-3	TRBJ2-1	CAIGDNKEDEQFF
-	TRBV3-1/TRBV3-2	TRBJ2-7	CASSQGLAGGYYEQYF
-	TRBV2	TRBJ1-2	CASSVTGDGYTF
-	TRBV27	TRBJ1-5	CASSSSWDSSQPQHF
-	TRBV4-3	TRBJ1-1	CASSQHLQGAGTEAFF